The clone carrying this T cell receptor (beta chain) was seen repeatedly, ten times or more. The antigen remains undetermined. Sequencing was done on patients that had shown CD8+CD57+ cell expansion by flow cytometry. Trimming shortened V by 0 bases and J by 3 bases, and 15 bases separated the two germline ends. Germline V gene lookup returns CDR1 WSHSY and CDR2 SAAADI. This CDR3 has 17 residues. The data are from a study of CD8+CD57+ T cells in acquired aplastic anemia. CDR3 and TCR beta VDJ profiling relied on a genomic DNA template. MiXCR was run by TCRdb on the reads, yielding one entry per CDR3 protein. This sample has a few hundred thousand distinct CDR3 sequences, with about a third found just once. Study-wide findings and caveats: Significance was not reached for CD8+ Simpson's diversity between patients and controls. It was found that some 30 CD8+ CDR3 sequences were shared between patients and controls.

The chain joins TRBV10-2 to TRBJ1-5, with D possibly matching TRBD1 (6 bases). The TCR comes from a human donor with aplastic anemia. Specimen: sorted CD4+, CD8+, or CD8+CD57+ T cells (not recorded which) from PBMCs. The CDR3: CASSESSYRVHNQPQHF. The CDR3 DNA reads TGCGCCAGCAGTGAGTCATCCTACAGGGTACACAATCAGCCCCAGCATTTT.